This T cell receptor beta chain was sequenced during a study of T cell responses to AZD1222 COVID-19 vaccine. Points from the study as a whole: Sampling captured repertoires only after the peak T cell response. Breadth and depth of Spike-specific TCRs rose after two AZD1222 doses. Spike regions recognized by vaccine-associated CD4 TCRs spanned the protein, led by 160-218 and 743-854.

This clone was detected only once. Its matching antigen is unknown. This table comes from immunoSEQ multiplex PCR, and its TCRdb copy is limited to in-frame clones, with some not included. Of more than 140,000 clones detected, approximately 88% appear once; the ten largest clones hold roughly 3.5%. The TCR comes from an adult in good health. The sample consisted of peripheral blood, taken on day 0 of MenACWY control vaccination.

The CDR3 loop is CASSLDWNEQFF. CDR3 bases: TGCGCCAGCAGCTTGGACTGGAATGAGCAGTTCTTC. The chain carries TRBV5-1 and TRBJ2-1; the D is unclear. CDR3 length: 12 residues. Trimming took off 0 bases at V and 7 bases at J, with 5 bases between the two ends. CDR1 and CDR2 from the germline V gene are SGHRS and YFSETQ.